This TCR beta chain was profiled in a study of OX40 agonist ivuxolimab in advanced cancers. Trimming shortened V by 2 bases and J by 2 bases, and 11 bases separated the two germline ends. The CDR3 is 14 residues long. CDR1 and CDR2 from the germline V gene are SGHKS and YYEKEE (reference sequence). Sequenced by immunoSEQ multiplex PCR; TCRdb stores in-frame clones only, minus some. This sample has fewer than 70,000 clones, with about 85% found just once. The sequencing here drew on CD4+ or CD8+ T cells sorted from blood, taken in a trial of the OX40 agonist ivuxolimab. This TCR came from an adult with an advanced solid tumor such as melanoma, head and neck, liver or kidney cancer. This chain links TRBV5-5 with TRBJ2-7; D gene unclear. In DNA form, the CDR3 reads TGTGCCAGCAGCTTAAGGGAACCCCCCTACGAGCAGTACTTC. Translating it yields CASSLREPPYEQYF. Using reference TRBV5-5 and TRBJ2-7 for the parts outside the CDR3, the full variable domain is DAGVTQSPTHLIKTRGQQVTLRCSPISGHKSVSWYQQVLGQGPQFIFQYYEKEERGRGNFPDRFSARQFPNYSSELNVNALLLGDSALYLCASSLREPPYEQYFGPGTRLTVT.